These T cell receptor beta chains were read from a single sample in a study of shared clonotypes between healthy human individuals. Sequencing used immunoSEQ multiplex PCR; TCRdb keeps in-frame clones, though not all of them. The table includes under 1,900,000 clones, just under 99% detected once. Sequenced input: naive CD4+ T cells sorted from blood. All receptors come from a man aged 25 to 40 in good health. Each CDR3 is given with its conserved first and last residue. The order of the fields is D gene, V gene, clone size, J gene, CDR3 DNA, CDR3 protein. A D gene is named only where the DNA matches it firmly. Size is stated for part of the rows, as once, few or many counts, or as a class when the clone is expanded.

>TRBD2|TRBV11-2|.|TRBJ2-1
TGTGCCAGCAGCTTAAGACTAGCGGGATGGGTCAATGAGCAGTTCTTC
CASSLRLAGWVNEQFF
>TRBD1|TRBV14|once|TRBJ1-2
TGTGCCAGCAGCCAAGATCCCGGGACAGGGGGCTTGGGCTACACCTTC
CASSQDPGTGGLGYTF
>.|TRBV5-1|.|TRBJ1-4
TGCGCCAGCAGCTTCGGGACGGGAGGTGAAAAACTGTTTTTT
CASSFGTGGEKLFF
>.|TRBV28|.|TRBJ1-4
TGTGCCAGCAGTTTAGGAGGTAGAAGGGGCAGCTCCGATGAAAAACTGTTTTTT
CASSLGGRRGSSDEKLFF
>.|TRBV5-1|.|TRBJ2-2
TGCGCCAGCAGCTTGGCGGGGCAGGGGTCTTCCGGGGAGCTGTTTTTT
CASSLAGQGSSGELFF
>.|TRBV9|.|TRBJ2-3
TGTGCCAGCAGCGTCGGGTCGGCTAGCACAGATACGCAGTATTTT
CASSVGSASTDTQYF
>.|TRBV10-3|.|TRBJ1-2
TGTGCCATCGGGAGGGGGGTTAATAACTATGGCTACACCTTC
CAIGRGVNNYGYTF
>.|TRBV23-1|.|TRBJ2-3
TGCGCCAGCACCCCTTCAGATACGCAGTATTTT
CASTPSDTQYF
>TRBD2|TRBV6-1|.|TRBJ2-1
TGTGCCAGCAGTCCCCGACTAGCGGGAGCCAATGAGCAGTTCTTC
CASSPRLAGANEQFF
>.|TRBV15|.|TRBJ1-4
TGTGCCACCAGCATAGGACTCTTTGAAAAACTGTTTTTT
CATSIGLFEKLFF
>.|TRBV5-1|.|TRBJ2-2
TGCGCCAGCAGCTTAGGTCAGAACACCGGGGAGCTGTTTTTT
CASSLGQNTGELFF
>.|TRBV15|.|TRBJ1-2
TGTGCCACCAGCAGCAATGTGGGGATATTTGACACGGGCTATGGCTACACCTTC
CATSSNVGIFDTGYGYTF
>TRBD2|TRBV28|.|TRBJ2-7
TGTGCCAGCAGTTCACCTGGGGAGGGTCCCTACGAGCAGTACTTC
CASSSPGEGPYEQYF
>.|TRBV7-2|once|TRBJ1-2
TGTGCCAGCAGTCTGGGTGGGACATTGCGTGGCTACACCTTC
CASSLGGTLRGYTF
>TRBD2|TRBV5-4|.|TRBJ2-7
TGTGCCAGCAGCTTGGGTGGGACGGGGGGAGCCTACGAGCAGTACTTC
CASSLGGTGGAYEQYF
>.|TRBV7-9|.|TRBJ2-3
TGTGCCAGCAGCTTATTAAGCGAGGCAGATACGCAGTATTTT
CASSLLSEADTQYF
>.|TRBV30|.|TRBJ2-3
TGTGCCTGGAATTCAGGACTCAACACAGATACGCAGTATTTT
CAWNSGLNTDTQYF
>TRBD1|TRBV5-1|.|TRBJ2-6
TGCGCCAGCAGAGCTACAGGGGCGCCTGGGGCCAACGTCCTGACTTTC
CASRATGAPGANVLTF
>TRBD2|TRBV11-2|.|TRBJ2-5
TGTGCCAGCAGCTTAAAGTGGGGGAGGGCCGAAGAGACCCAGTACTTC
CASSLKWGRAEETQYF
>TRBD2|TRBV10-3|.|TRBJ2-1
TGTGCCATCAGTAAAGGACTAGCGGCCTACTACAATGAGCAGTTCTTC
CAISKGLAAYYNEQFF
>.|TRBV28|once|TRBJ2-7
TGTGCCAGCAGTTTATTCGGGATCAGCTCCTACGAGCAGTACTTC
CASSLFGISSYEQYF
>.|TRBV7-2|once|TRBJ2-7
TGTGCCAGCAGCTTCAGGGTGGAGAGCCACGAGCAGTACTTC
CASSFRVESHEQYF
>.|TRBV29-1|.|TRBJ2-6
TGCAGCGTGAAGGGGGACCCAAGCTCTGGGGCCAACGTCCTGACTTTC
CSVKGDPSSGANVLTF